The TCR beta chain under discussion was sequenced for a study of human T cells and chemical hapten exposure. At the level of the study: Variation in per-sample TCR yields came mainly from small pooled library volume differences.

The time point denotes: healthy volunteer bleed at 2 weeks. Whole blood that had not been fractionated was the source of extracted total RNA. This clonotype has ten or more counts. The antigen remains undetermined. Trimming removed 8 bases from V and 4 bases from J; junction bases left unmatched: 7. Per the germline V gene, CDR1 is DFQATT and CDR2 is SNEGSKA (reference sequence). The CDR3 consists of 13 residues. Overall study findings and caveats: High-frequency TCRs, those above 1 in 1000, stayed the same after DPC sensitization.

In the source study's methods: Sampled TCR counts reached a median of approximately 100,000 per sample, with values ranging from roughly 20,000 to 750,000. TCRdb processed the RACE reads anew with MiXCR; each CDR3 protein has one entry. The V and J calls here are based on TCRdb, not the publication. Of tens of thousands of distinct CDR3 sequences in the sample, 7.4% were seen once. Sequences were obtained from whole blood. The receptor was derived from a human donor in good health. Some clones in this sample may be carry-over from other donors' samples. This chain connects TRBV20-1 to TRBJ2-4; 8 bases fit TRBD1. The CDR3 sequence is CSKTGQEKNIQYF. The CDR3 DNA reads TGCAGTAAAACGGGACAGGAGAAAAACATTCAGTACTTC.